This entry concerns a single TCR beta chain. The sample is drawn from a study of blood T cell repertoires in COVID-19. Study-level information: The cDNA or gDNA used as material had been derived from T cells, B-cell-depleted T cells, or PBMCs.

Measured with immunoSEQ multiplex PCR; TCRdb has only the in-frame clones, and not every one. Of roughly 380,000 clones listed, around 89% are singletons. Sequenced material: peripheral blood. This sequence was found in a woman between 35 and 50 years old with COVID-19, enrolled during active disease.

For the CDR3, the DNA is TGTGCCAGTAGAAAGACAGGGGTGAGGACTGAAGCTTTCTTT. Its protein product is CASRKTGVRTEAFF. V gene TRBV19 combines with J gene TRBJ1-1; 8 nucleotides line up with TRBD1. The V gene end was trimmed by 6 bases and the J gene end by 5 bases; junction bases not matched to a gene: 8. Germline CDR1 reads LNHDA; CDR2 reads SQIVND (reference sequence). CDR3 length equals 14 residues. Drawing the rest from reference TRBV19 and TRBJ1-1, the complete variable domain is DGGITQSPKYLFRKEGQNVTLSCEQNLNHDAMYWYRQDPGQGLRLIYYSQIVNDFQKGDIAEGYSVSREKKESFPLTVTSAQKNPTAFYLCASRKTGVRTEAFFGQGTRLTVV.